This T cell receptor (beta chain) was sequenced in a study of resident and recirculating memory T cells in vitiligo. The repertoire was sequenced with immunoSEQ multiplex PCR; TCRdb's copy has only in-frame clones and lacks some. The sample yields roughly 80,000 clones, 92% seen once. Study findings and constraints: Sequences differed between biopsy sites and patients, suggesting private specificity. Clonality differed among vitiligo lesions, with no unique dominant clone.

With regard to this clone: What it recognizes is unknown.

Stability required unchanged lesions during the previous 6 months. After removal of 0 bases from V and 8 bases from J, the junction contained 6 bases not matched to a gene. The germline V gene encodes CDR1 SGHVS and CDR2 FNYEAQ. The CDR3 totals 15 residues. This chain connects TRBV7-6 to TRBJ1-2, with 10 bases identical to TRBD1. What was sequenced was blood. This TCR was sampled from a male donor with vitiligo. The CDR3 spells CASSLAGQGGQGYTF. CDR3 nucleotide sequence: TGTGCCAGCAGCTTAGCCGGACAGGGGGGGCAGGGCTACACCTTC.